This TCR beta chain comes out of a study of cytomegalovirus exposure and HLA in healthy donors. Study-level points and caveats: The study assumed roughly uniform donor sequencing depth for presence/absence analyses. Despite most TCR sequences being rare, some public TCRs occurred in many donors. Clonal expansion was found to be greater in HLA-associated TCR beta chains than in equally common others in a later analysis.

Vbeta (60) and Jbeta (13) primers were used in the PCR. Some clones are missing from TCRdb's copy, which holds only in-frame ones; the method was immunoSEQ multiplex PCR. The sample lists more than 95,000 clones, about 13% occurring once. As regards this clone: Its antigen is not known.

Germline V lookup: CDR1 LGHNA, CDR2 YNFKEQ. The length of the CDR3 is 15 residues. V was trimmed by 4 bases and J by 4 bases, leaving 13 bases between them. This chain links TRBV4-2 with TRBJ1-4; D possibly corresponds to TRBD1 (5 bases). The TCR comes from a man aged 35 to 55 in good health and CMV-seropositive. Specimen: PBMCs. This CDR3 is CASSPRTMVNEKLFF. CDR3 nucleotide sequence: TGTGCCAGCAGCCCAAGGACAATGGTTAATGAAAAACTGTTTTTT.